Following are 16 T cell receptor beta chains from one sample sequenced in a study of T cell responses to AZD1222 COVID-19 vaccine. Using immunoSEQ multiplex PCR, the repertoire was profiled, and TCRdb retains in-frame clones only, with some absent. Here the sample spans about 150,000 clones, roughly 91% being singletons. Sequenced here: peripheral blood, sampled on day 0 of AZD1222 vaccination. These receptors were obtained from an adult in good health.

This clone appeared a single time. The rearrangement uses TRBV5-1 and TRBJ1-2; D not certain. Germline CDR1 and CDR2: SGHRS and YFSETQ. CDR3 length: 14 amino acids. The V end was cut by 1 base, the J end by 3 bases, with 10 bases between. The CDR3 region is CASSLIGFHYGYTF. CDR3 bases: TGCGCCAGCAGCTTGATCGGGTTCCACTATGGCTACACCTTC.

Remarks on this clone: A junction boundary mismatches the germline segment, possibly from a read error. The rearrangement uses TRBV10-3 and TRBJ1-1, with D hard to call. The germline V gene has CDR1 ENHRY and CDR2 SYGVKD. This CDR3 has 12 residues. The CDR3: CPRRERDTEAFF. The CDR3 region has the DNA TGCCCCAGGCGGGAAAGGGACACTGAAGCTTTCTTT.

The rearrangement joins TRBV6-5 to TRBJ2-7; D possibly uses TRBD1 or TRBD2 (6 bases each). With 6 bases removed from V and 0 bases from J, the gap between germline ends came to 15 bases. Germline CDR1 reads MNHEY; CDR2 reads SVGAGI. The CDR3 contains 15 residues. CDR3 protein: CASSVRGPNSYEQYF. In DNA, the CDR3 is TGTGCCAGCAGCGTCCGGGGGCCGAACTCCTACGAGCAGTACTTC.

The chain employs TRBV6-1 and TRBJ2-1, with D possibly TRBD1 on 6 matching bases. Germline CDR1 and CDR2: MNHNS and SASEGT. V was clipped by 5 bases and J by 7 bases, with 12 bases between them. The CDR3 contains 13 residues. This CDR3 is CASSQGISNEQFF. In DNA, the CDR3 is TGTGCCAGCAGTCAGGGGATCTCGAATGAGCAGTTCTTC.

This chain uses TRBV7-2 with TRBJ2-7; tentative D call: TRBD2 (6 bases). This CDR3 contains 15 residues. Per the germline V gene, CDR1 is SGHTA and CDR2 is FQGNSA. Trimming stripped 3 bases from V and 2 bases from J, with 14 bases between. CDR3 in DNA: TGTGCCAGCAGCTTCAGCTTAGCGGAAACCTACGAGCAGTACTTC. Amino acids: CASSFSLAETYEQYF. Combining the CDR3 with reference TRBV7-2 and TRBJ2-7 gives the whole variable domain GAGVSQSPSNKVTEKGKDVELRCDPISGHTALYWYRQSLGQGLEFLIYFQGNSAPDKSGLPSDRFSAERTGGSVSTLTIQRTQQEDSAVYLCASSFSLAETYEQYFGPGTRLTVT.

In this sample, this clone turned up a few times. The rearrangement joins TRBV30 to TRBJ1-3; D is ambiguous. The germline V and J ends were trimmed by 5 bases and 7 bases, with 18 bases remaining between them. Germline CDR1 reads GTSNPN; CDR2 reads SVGIG (reference sequence). CDR3 size: 14 residues. The CDR3 loop reads CAWRLGRGSNTIYF. The CDR3 DNA is TGTGCCTGGCGTTTGGGGAGAGGGTCGAACACCATATATTTT.

The chain has TRBV12-3 or TRBV12-4 and TRBJ2-7; D is possibly TRBD1 (6 bases). V lost 5 bases to trimming and J lost 4 bases, with 12 bases between them. The CDR3 sequence is 13 residues long. The CDR3 DNA reads TGTGCCAGCAGTCGACAGGAAAATTACGAGCAGTACTTC. This translates into CASSRQENYEQYF.

The rearrangement uses TRBV2 and TRBJ1-4, with D perhaps TRBD1 (5 bases). The CDR3 contains 16 residues. Trimming took off 4 bases at V and 7 bases at J, with 19 bases between the two ends. Germline values: CDR1 SNHLY, CDR2 FYNNEI. The CDR3 DNA reads TGTGCCAGCAGTGTTTCCCTCGGGGACGCGGGTGAAAAACTGTTTTTT. Encoded protein: CASSVSLGDAGEKLFF.

The rearrangement joins TRBV10-3 to TRBJ1-2; a possible D gene is TRBD1 (5 bases). V lost 6 bases to trimming and J lost 0 bases, with 11 bases between them. This CDR3 contains 14 residues. CDR1 ENHRY and CDR2 SYGVKD come from the germline V gene. The DNA of the CDR3 is TGTGCCATCAGGGGGACGGGGGCTAACTATGGCTACACCTTC. Its protein is CAIRGTGANYGYTF.

The chain carries TRBV7-9 and TRBJ2-1, with a weak D call TRBD1 (5 bases). V was trimmed by 3 bases and J by 7 bases, leaving 16 bases between them. Germline CDR1 is SEHNR and CDR2 is FQNEAQ (reference sequence). The CDR3 spans 15 residues. CDR3 region: CASSFQGIGSNEQFF. The CDR3 DNA follows: TGTGCCAGCAGCTTCCAGGGTATCGGGTCGAATGAGCAGTTCTTC. The complete variable domain, with remaining parts taken from reference TRBV7-9 and TRBJ2-1, reads DTGVSQNPRHKITKRGQNVTFRCDPISEHNRLYWYRQTLGQGPEFLTYFQNEAQLEKSRLLSDRFSAERPKGSFSTLEIQRTEQGDSAMYLCASSFQGIGSNEQFFGPGTRLTVL.

CDR3 residues: CASSPPRPGRRQETQYF. The DNA of the CDR3 is TGTGCCAGCAGCCCCCCCCGGCCGGGCCGGAGGCAGGAGACCCAGTACTTC. This sequence joins TRBV7-9 and TRBJ2-5; TRBD2 is a possible D gene (5 bases). This CDR3 region has 17 residues. V lost 5 bases and J 5 bases, leaving 24 bases between the germline ends. Looked up from germline, CDR1 is SEHNR and CDR2 is FQNEAQ (reference sequence).

This chain joins TRBV5-7 and TRBJ1-2; possible D gene TRBD1, 6 bases. TRBV5-7 is known as an ORF, though its function is uncertain. V dropped 4 bases and J dropped 1 base, with 14 bases sitting between them. This CDR3 has 15 residues. This CDR3 is CASSLRGGFNYGYTF. DNA of the CDR3: TGTGCCAGCAGCCTCAGGGGAGGATTTAACTATGGCTACACCTTC.

V is TRBV5-1 and J is TRBJ2-7, with 8 bases aligning to TRBD2. The CDR3 length is 13 residues. The V segment lost 4 bases and the J segment 5 bases; nucleotides outside the gene matches: 5. Germline loops: CDR1 SGHRS, CDR2 YFSETQ. The CDR3 is CASSTSGGDEQYF. The DNA of the CDR3 is TGCGCCAGCAGCACTAGCGGTGGGGACGAGCAGTACTTC.

V gene TRBV15 combines with J gene TRBJ2-7; D ambiguous. The CDR3 spans 13 residues. V was cut by 9 bases and J by 0 bases, with 12 bases left in between. The germline CDR1 and CDR2 sequences are LNHNV and YYDKDF (reference sequence). The CDR3 loop reads CATSRAISYEQYF. CDR3 in DNA: TGTGCCACTTCCCGGGCGATCTCCTACGAGCAGTACTTC.

This chain links TRBV23-1 with TRBJ2-5, with a tentative D call TRBD2 (6 bases). TRBV23-1 carries the ORF label, with uncertain function. V dropped 4 bases and J dropped 1 base, with 7 bases sitting between them. This CDR3 region has 13 residues. The CDR3 nucleotides are TGCGCCAGCAGTCGGCGGGGCCAAGAGACCCAGTACTTC. It codes for CASSRRGQETQYF.

The genes are TRBV21-1 and TRBJ2-7; the tabulated D call, TRBD1, remains unverified against the DNA. TRBV21-1 is reported as a pseudogene. The CDR3 spans 11 residues. In DNA, the CDR3 is TGTGCCAGCAGCCACTCCTACGAGCAGTACTTC. Its translation is CASSHSYEQYF.